This T cell receptor (beta chain) was observed in a study of identical twins. Each CDR3 protein gets one entry after TCRdb re-called the 5' RACE reads with MiXCR. The sample records roughly 250,000 distinct CDR3 sequences, 11% to 15% being singletons. The CDR3 consists of 14 residues. Germline loops: CDR1 MNHEY, CDR2 SVGAGI. Trimming removed 0 bases at V and 0 bases at J, with 4 bases between. Every one of the donors was a healthy Caucasian. The TCR originated in a woman under 30 in good health. The sequenced sample consisted of memory (CD45RO+) T cells sorted from blood. The chain is built from TRBV6-5 and TRBJ2-3; D not resolved. This chain's CDR3 is CASSYSTSTDTQYF. In nucleotides, the CDR3 is TGTGCCAGCAGTTACTCGACCAGCACAGATACGCAGTATTTT.